The 2 T cell receptor beta chains below all came from one sample that was sequenced in a study of beta chain features in type 1 diabetes. Findings and limits, study-wide: The study found moderately but significantly shorter TCRB CDR3s in all four CD4+ subsets of Type 1 diabetes patients.

Their recognized antigens are unknown. The isolated RNA, all of it, was reverse transcribed, so expressed TCRB transcripts were what got sequenced. Measured with immunoSEQ multiplex PCR; TCRdb has only the in-frame clones, and not every one. This table holds approximately 100,000 clones, roughly 28% found once. The sample was central memory CD4+ T cells from blood. The receptors shown here come from a woman aged 18-35 years with type 1 diabetes.

This clone was counted at least ten times. V and J are TRBV27 and TRBJ2-1; weak D call: TRBD2 (6 bases). Trimming removed 6 bases from V and 9 bases from J, with 18 bases in between. CDR1 and CDR2 from the germline V gene are MNHEY and SMNVEV (reference sequence). The CDR3 extends over 14 amino acids. The CDR3 DNA reads TGTGCCAGCAGCGAGCTAACCTTGCGGGGTGAGCAGTTCTTC. The encoded protein is CASSELTLRGEQFF.

The chain uses TRBV30 and TRBJ1-2; a possible D gene is TRBD1 (5 bases). The CDR3 is 12 residues long. Germline CDR1 is GTSNPN and CDR2 is SVGIG (reference sequence). Trimming pared 4 bases from V and 10 bases from J, leaving 16 bases between. The CDR3 DNA reads TGTGCCTGGAATACTAAAGACAGAGCCTACACCTTC. Residues: CAWNTKDRAYTF.